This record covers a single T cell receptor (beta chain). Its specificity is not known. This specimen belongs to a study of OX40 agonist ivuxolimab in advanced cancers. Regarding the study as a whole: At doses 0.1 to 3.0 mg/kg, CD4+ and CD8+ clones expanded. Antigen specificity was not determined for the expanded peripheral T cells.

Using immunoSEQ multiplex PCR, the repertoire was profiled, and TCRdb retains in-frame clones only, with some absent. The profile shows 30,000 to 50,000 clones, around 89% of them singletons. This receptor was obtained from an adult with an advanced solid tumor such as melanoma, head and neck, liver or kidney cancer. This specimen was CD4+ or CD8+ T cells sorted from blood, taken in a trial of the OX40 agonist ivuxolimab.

The CDR3 protein is CASSPLRRETQYF. CDR3 nucleotide sequence: TGTGCCAGCTCACCACTGCGGAGGGAGACCCAGTACTTC. The chain has TRBV18 and TRBJ2-5; D is possibly TRBD2 (5 bases). The V and J ends lost 1 base and 5 bases respectively, with 8 bases between them. CDR3 size: 13 residues. CDR1 KGHSH and CDR2 LQKENI come from the germline V gene.